The sequence of this T cell receptor (beta chain) was determined in a study of blood T cells in healthy people across ages. The CDR3 totals 15 residues. Germline loops: CDR1 SEHNR, CDR2 FQNEAQ (reference sequence). The V segment lost 5 bases and the J segment 2 bases; nucleotides outside the gene matches: 7. Alongside a J-beta primer mix, a sample-barcoded 5' primer served in a second PCR lasting about 7 to 12 cycles. TCRdb itself ran the 5' RACE reads through MiXCR, one entry per CDR3 protein. Here the sample spans about 1.6 million distinct CDR3 sequences, about 31% being singletons. V is TRBV7-9 and J is TRBJ1-1; TRBD1 matches at 8 bases. The receptor was isolated from a woman in her thirties in good health. Specimen: blood. CDR3 residues: CASSPQGAKNTEAFF. Written as DNA, the CDR3 is TGTGCCAGCAGCCCCCAGGGGGCGAAAAACACTGAAGCTTTCTTT.